These 11 T cell receptor beta chains came from one sample sequenced in a study of T-cell memory formation after mild COVID-19. Via MiXCR, TCRdb re-called the 5' RACE reads, giving one row per CDR3 protein. The profile shows about 210,000 distinct CDR3 sequences, approximately 30% of them singletons. Source material: PBMCs or a T cell subset sorted from them (not recorded which). Receptor source: an adult woman who had mild COVID-19 (a few samples of this study predate the infection). Cell type and time point are not known.

In this sample, this clonotype turned up a few times. The chain combines TRBV6-4 with TRBJ2-5; 7 bases align to TRBD2. With V trimmed by 6 bases and J by 5 bases, 6 bases remained unmatched. This CDR3 is built from 13 residues. Germline V gene sequence: CDR1 MRHNA, CDR2 SNTAGT. CDR3 amino acids: CASSREDRETQYF. The DNA of the CDR3 is TGTGCCAGCAGCCGGGAGGACCGGGAGACCCAGTACTTC.

V and J are TRBV25-1 and TRBJ2-5; weak D call: TRBD1 (6 bases). V lost 2 bases, J lost 2 bases, and 12 bases lay in between. Per germline, CDR1 MGHDK and CDR2 SYGVNS. This CDR3 contains 15 residues. CDR3 coding DNA: TGTGCCAGCAGTGAAGGGGGACACCGGCAAGAGACCCAGTACTTC. Protein sequence: CASSEGGHRQETQYF.

The chain couples TRBV15 to TRBJ2-1, with D possibly TRBD2 on 5 matching bases. The germline gives CDR1 LNHNV, CDR2 YYDKDF (reference sequence). The CDR3 runs 14 residues. V shed 5 bases and J shed 2 bases, with 10 bases lying between them. CDR3 amino acids: CATSLGEAYNEQFF. The DNA of the CDR3 is TGTGCCACCAGCCTCGGGGAAGCCTACAATGAGCAGTTCTTC.

This clonotype was seen more than once but under ten times. This chain uses TRBV12-3 or TRBV12-4 with TRBJ2-1; D perhaps matches TRBD2 (6 bases). CDR3 length: 13 residues. Trimming took off 6 bases at V and 10 bases at J, with 16 bases between the two ends. Written as DNA, the CDR3 is TGTGCCAGCAGCACCCGCAATAGCGGAGAGCAGTTCTTC. Translation gives CASSTRNSGEQFF.

The sample holds a few counts of this clonotype. J is TRBJ1-3 and V is TRBV6-1; D unresolved. CDR3 size: 15 residues. V lost 5 bases, J lost 0 bases, and 11 bases lay in between. Germline V gives CDR1 MNHNS, CDR2 SASEGT. The CDR3 sequence: CASSRLTGSGNTIYF. Here the CDR3 DNA reads TGTGCCAGCAGTCGACTGACTGGCTCTGGAAACACCATATATTTT.

This clonotype was seen more than once but under ten times. The chain is built from TRBV15 and TRBJ2-3; no clear D. Germline-derived CDR1 and CDR2 are LNHNV and YYDKDF (reference sequence). The CDR3 spans 14 residues. Trimming pared 3 bases from V and 5 bases from J, leaving 12 bases between. CDR3 sequence (DNA): TGTGCCACCAGCAGGGAACGGAGAGGAGATACGCAGTATTTT. Residues: CATSRERRGDTQYF.

This clonotype was found a few times. The J gene is TRBJ2-2, the V gene TRBV9; D gene unclear. The V gene lost 4 bases and the J gene lost 4 bases, with 8 bases spanning the gap. Per the germline V gene, CDR1 is SGDLS and CDR2 is YYNGEE. CDR3 length: 13 amino acids. CDR3: CASSLGITGELFF. Here the CDR3 DNA reads TGTGCCAGCAGCCTTGGGATCACCGGGGAGCTGTTTTTT.

This clonotype has more than one count but fewer than ten. This rearrangement joins TRBV19 to TRBJ2-3; 11 nucleotides align to TRBD2. The germline gives CDR1 LNHDA, CDR2 SQIVND (reference sequence). This CDR3 is 13 amino acids long. V shed 11 bases, J shed 8 bases, and the junction held 9 bases outside the gene matches. The CDR3 protein is CASGLAAQGTQYF. In DNA form, the CDR3 reads TGTGCCTCGGGACTAGCGGCACAGGGTACGCAGTATTTT.

The V call is TRBV4-2, the J call TRBJ2-1, with a tentative D call TRBD1 (5 bases). This CDR3 is 13 amino acids long. Trimming stripped 2 bases from V and 7 bases from J, with 9 bases between. The germline V gene encodes CDR1 LGHNA and CDR2 YNFKEQ. Here the CDR3 reads CASSQISGNEQFF. The CDR3 region has the DNA TGTGCCAGCAGCCAAATTTCAGGGAATGAGCAGTTCTTC.

This clonotype was seen only a few times. The chain carries TRBV2 and TRBJ2-5; tentatively, D is TRBD1 (5 bases). Germline-derived CDR1 and CDR2 are SNHLY and FYNNEI. Trimming took off 4 bases at V and 3 bases at J, with 9 bases between the two ends. The length of the CDR3 is 13 residues. The CDR3 bases are TGTGCCAGCAGTGGTCAGGGTAAAGAGACCCAGTACTTC. This encodes CASSGQGKETQYF.

The chain has TRBV7-2 and TRBJ1-5; maybe TRBD1 (5 bases). Trimming took 2 bases from V and 5 from J, leaving 10 bases between them. Germline V gene sequence: CDR1 SGHTA, CDR2 FQGNSA. This CDR3 is built from 14 residues. In DNA form, the CDR3 reads TGTGCCAGCAGCTTATCCCGGGGGGATCAGCCCCAGCATTTT. Translated: CASSLSRGDQPQHF.